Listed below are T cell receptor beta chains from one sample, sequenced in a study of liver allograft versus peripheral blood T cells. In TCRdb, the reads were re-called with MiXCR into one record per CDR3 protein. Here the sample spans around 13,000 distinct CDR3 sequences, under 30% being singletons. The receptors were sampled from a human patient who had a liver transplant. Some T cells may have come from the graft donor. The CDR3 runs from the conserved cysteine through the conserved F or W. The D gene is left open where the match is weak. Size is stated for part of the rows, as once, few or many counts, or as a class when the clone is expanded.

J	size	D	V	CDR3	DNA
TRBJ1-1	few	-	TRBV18	CASSGAGNTEAFF	TGTGCCAGCTCAGGGGCAGGGAACACTGAAGCTTTCTTT
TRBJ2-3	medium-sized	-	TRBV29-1	CSARLNGPKRDTQYF	TGCAGCGCCCGTCTGAACGGCCCAAAGAGAGATACGCAGTATTTT
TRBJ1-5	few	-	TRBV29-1	CSLEEGNQPQHF	TGCAGCTTAGAGGAAGGAAATCAGCCCCAGCATTTT
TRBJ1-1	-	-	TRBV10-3	CASRPGGYTEAFF	TGTGCCTCAAGACCCGGGGGGTACACTGAAGCTTTCTTT
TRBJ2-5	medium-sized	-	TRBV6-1	CASQGPVSQYF	TGTGCCAGTCAGGGCCCCGTCTCCCAGTACTTC
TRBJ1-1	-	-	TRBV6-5	CASTRTGNTEAFF	TGTGCCAGCACGAGGACGGGGAACACTGAAGCTTTCTTT
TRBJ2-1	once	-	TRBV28	CASPSAKNLPLGELAYYNEQFF	TGTGCCAGCCCTTCGGCCAAAAACCTCCCGCTGGGTGAGCTGGCCTACTACAATGAGCAGTTCTTC
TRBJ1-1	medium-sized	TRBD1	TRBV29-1	CSVGTGFTEAFF	TGCAGCGTTGGGACAGGGTTCACTGAAGCTTTCTTT
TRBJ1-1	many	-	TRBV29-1	CSIRSGGGTEAFF	TGCAGCATCCGGTCCGGGGGCGGCACTGAAGCTTTCTTT
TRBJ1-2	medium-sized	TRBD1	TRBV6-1	CASSGGQGVSYGYTF	TGTGCCAGCAGTGGTGGACAGGGAGTTAGCTATGGCTACACCTTC
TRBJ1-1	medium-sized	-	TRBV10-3	CAISDNWGRGTEAFF	TGTGCCATCAGTGATAACTGGGGGCGCGGGACTGAAGCTTTCTTT
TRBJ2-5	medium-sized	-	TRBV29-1	CSVHLGGGETQYF	TGCAGCGTTCACCTAGGGGGGGGGGAGACCCAGTACTTC
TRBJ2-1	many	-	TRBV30	CASSALGVAYNEQFF	TGTGCCTCGTCCGCTTTGGGAGTGGCCTACAATGAGCAGTTCTTC
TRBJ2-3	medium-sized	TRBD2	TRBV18	CASSPPVERETDTQYF	TGTGCCAGCTCACCACCGGTGGAGCGGGAGACAGATACGCAGTATTTT
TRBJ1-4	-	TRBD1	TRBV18	CASSPMGQTNEKLFF	TGTGCCAGCTCACCAATGGGACAGACTAATGAAAAACTGTTTTTT
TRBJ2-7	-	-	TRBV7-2	CASKGAVGTYEQYF	TGTGCCAGCAAAGGGGCCGTAGGTACCTACGAGCAGTACTTC
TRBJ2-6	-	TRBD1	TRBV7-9	CASSPRTGFSGANVLTF	TGTGCCAGCAGCCCCCGGACAGGCTTCTCTGGGGCCAACGTCCTGACTTTC
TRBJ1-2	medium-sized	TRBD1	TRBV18	CASSPFDRGYGYTF	TGTGCCAGCTCCCCCTTTGACAGGGGCTATGGCTACACCTTC
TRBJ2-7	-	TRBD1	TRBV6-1	CATVTTGFEQYF	TGTGCCACTGTTACGACAGGGTTCGAGCAGTACTTC
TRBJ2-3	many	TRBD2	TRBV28	CASTQGGVDTQYF	TGTGCCAGCACCCAGGGAGGGGTAGATACGCAGTATTTT
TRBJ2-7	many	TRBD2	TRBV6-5	CASTRVVAGGRNEQYF	TGTGCCAGCACCCGGGTCGTAGCGGGGGGGCGGAACGAGCAGTACTTC
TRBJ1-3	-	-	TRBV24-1	CVTSDLVRGRESGNTIYF	TGTGTCACCAGTGATTTGGTCCGGGGCAGGGAGTCTGGAAACACCATATATTTT
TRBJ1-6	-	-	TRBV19	CASSPNRIRSYNSPLHF	TGTGCCAGTAGTCCGAACAGGATCAGATCCTATAATTCACCCCTCCACTTT
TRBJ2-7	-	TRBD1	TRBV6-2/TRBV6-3	CASSDLGTGTYEQYF	TGTGCCAGCAGTGACCTCGGGACAGGGACCTACGAGCAGTACTTC
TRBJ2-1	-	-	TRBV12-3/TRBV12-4	CASSPQFGAEGDNEQFF	TGTGCCAGCAGCCCCCAGTTCGGCGCGGAAGGGGACAATGAGCAGTTCTTC
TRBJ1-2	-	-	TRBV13	CASSLNPRWGYTF	TGTGCCAGCAGCTTGAACCCCCGCTGGGGCTACACCTTC
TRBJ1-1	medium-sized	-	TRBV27	CASPPYARTEAFF	TGTGCCAGCCCCCCCTATGCGCGGACTGAAGCTTTCTTT
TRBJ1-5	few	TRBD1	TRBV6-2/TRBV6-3	CASSYSGQGVGLNQPQHF	TGTGCCAGCAGTTACTCCGGACAGGGCGTAGGTTTGAATCAGCCCCAGCATTTT
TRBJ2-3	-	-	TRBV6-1	CASSMSSFADTQYF	TGTGCCAGCAGTATGTCATCGTTCGCAGATACGCAGTATTTT
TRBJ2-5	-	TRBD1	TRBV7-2	CASSLQGAQETQYF	TGTGCCAGCAGCTTACAGGGGGCTCAGGAGACCCAGTACTTC
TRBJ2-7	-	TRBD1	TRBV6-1	CASRGDSYEQYF	TGTGCCAGCAGGGGGGACAGCTACGAGCAGTACTTC
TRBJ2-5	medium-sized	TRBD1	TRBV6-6	CASSGAGGVQETQYF	TGTGCCAGCAGTGGGGCAGGGGGCGTCCAGGAGACCCAGTACTTC
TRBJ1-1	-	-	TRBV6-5	CASSYFGGASTEAFF	TGTGCCAGCAGTTACTTTGGAGGGGCCTCCACTGAAGCTTTCTTT
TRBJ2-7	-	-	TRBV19	CASSLAGSSYEQYF	TGTGCCAGTAGTTTGGCAGGCTCTTCCTACGAGCAGTACTTC
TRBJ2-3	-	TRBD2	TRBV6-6	CASSLGGGASDTQYF	TGTGCCAGCAGCTTAGGCGGGGGGGCTTCAGATACGCAGTATTTT
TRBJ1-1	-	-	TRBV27	CASRPRGRMNTEAFF	TGTGCCAGCAGACCCAGGGGCCGCATGAACACTGAAGCTTTCTTT
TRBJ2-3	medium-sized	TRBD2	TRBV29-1	CSVASGTNTDTQYF	TGCAGCGTTGCCAGCGGGACTAACACAGATACGCAGTATTTT
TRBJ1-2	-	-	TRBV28	CASSVSNYGYTF	TGTGCCAGCAGTGTATCAAACTATGGCTACACCTTC